This T cell receptor (beta chain) was found in a study of CD8 T cells in ankylosing spondylitis. Study-level points and caveats: In ankylosing spondylitis blood, a motif of seven or eight highly homologous TCR beta variants appeared characteristic.

Each CDR3 protein gets one entry after TCRdb re-called the 5' RACE reads with MiXCR. Of just under 550,000 distinct CDR3 sequences listed, roughly 13% are singletons. There are many counts of this clonotype. What it recognizes is unknown. V dropped 4 bases and J dropped 8 bases, with 15 bases sitting between them. Per germline, CDR1 SGHRS and CDR2 YFSETQ. The CDR3 length is 13 residues. Sequenced material: blood, either unsorted or a sorted T cell fraction (not recorded which). The sequence came from a male donor with ankylosing spondylitis. This sequence joins TRBV5-1 and TRBJ1-1, with D maybe TRBD1 (5 bases). The CDR3 DNA reads TGCGCCAGCAGCCCCCGCGGGGGGGGAGAAGCTTTCTTT. Its translation: CASSPRGGGEAFF.